The source of this T cell receptor beta chain is a study of STAT5B mutations in CD4+ large granular lymphocyte leukemia. Study-wide results and caveats: TRBV06-family usage was enriched in top patient clones (8/27) versus controls (2/35). Approximately 25% of private leukemic clonotypes occurred rarely in other patients' non-leukemic repertoires.

Per the original data handling: Lowest detectable productive clonotype frequency was 2.59 x 10-5. Only in-frame clones appear in the TCRdb table, and some are missing; sequencing was by immunoSEQ multiplex PCR. V, J and clone size reflect that table, while D and trimming were determined from the DNA. Of approximately 41,000 clones listed, over 75% are singletons. A remark on this clone: Its antigen is not known.

J gave up 7 bases and V 3 bases, and 4 bases lay outside the gene matches. Germline assignment: CDR1 MDHEN and CDR2 SYDVKM. The length of the CDR3 is 15 residues. The chain links TRBV28 to TRBJ2-4; TRBD2 matches at 12 bases. The clonotype originates from a human donor in good health. Input material: CD4+ T cells from blood buffy coats. The CDR3 protein is CASSLTSGSVNIQYF. The CDR3 region has the DNA TGTGCCAGCAGTTTGACTAGCGGGAGTGTGAACATTCAGTACTTC.